Here is one T cell receptor beta chain with its context. Its antigen is unidentified. The data were obtained in a study of shared clonotypes between healthy human individuals. From germline, CDR1 is MNHEY and CDR2 SMNVEV (reference sequence). The CDR3 is made up of 14 amino acids. The V gene end was trimmed by 4 bases and the J gene end by 5 bases; junction bases not matched to a gene: 7. Across several immunoSEQ plates, the genomic DNA of each subset was split evenly. Sequencing used immunoSEQ multiplex PCR; TCRdb keeps in-frame clones, though not all of them. The table lists about 1 million clones, under 80% of them singletons. Notes on the study in general: Sequencing of the sorted subsets was shown by rarefaction to be incomplete despite large depth. Richness estimates generally favored naive over memory subsets. Few donors restricted represented genetic and exposure-history diversity.

The sequencing sample was made of memory CD4+ T cells sorted from blood. The subset here: CD45RA-negative fraction. The origin of this receptor is a young man in good health. This sequence joins TRBV27 and TRBJ2-5; 7 bases agree with TRBD1. CDR3 coding DNA: TGTGCCAGCAGTTCCAAGACAGGGCGCGAGACCCAGTACTTC. It yields the protein CASSSKTGRETQYF.